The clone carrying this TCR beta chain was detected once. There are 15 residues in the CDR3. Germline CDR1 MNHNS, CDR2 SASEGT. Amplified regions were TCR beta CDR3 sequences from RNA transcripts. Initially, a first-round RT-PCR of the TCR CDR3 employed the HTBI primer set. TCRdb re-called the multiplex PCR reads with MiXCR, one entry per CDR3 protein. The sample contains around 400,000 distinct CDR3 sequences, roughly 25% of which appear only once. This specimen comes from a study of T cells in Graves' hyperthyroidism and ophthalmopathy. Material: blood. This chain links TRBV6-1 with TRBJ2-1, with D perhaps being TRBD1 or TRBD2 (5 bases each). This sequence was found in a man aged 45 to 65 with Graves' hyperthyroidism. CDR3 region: CPPLTTGPVYNEQFF. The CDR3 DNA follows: TGTCCACCCCTTACCACGGGACCCGTCTACAATGAGCAGTTCTTC.